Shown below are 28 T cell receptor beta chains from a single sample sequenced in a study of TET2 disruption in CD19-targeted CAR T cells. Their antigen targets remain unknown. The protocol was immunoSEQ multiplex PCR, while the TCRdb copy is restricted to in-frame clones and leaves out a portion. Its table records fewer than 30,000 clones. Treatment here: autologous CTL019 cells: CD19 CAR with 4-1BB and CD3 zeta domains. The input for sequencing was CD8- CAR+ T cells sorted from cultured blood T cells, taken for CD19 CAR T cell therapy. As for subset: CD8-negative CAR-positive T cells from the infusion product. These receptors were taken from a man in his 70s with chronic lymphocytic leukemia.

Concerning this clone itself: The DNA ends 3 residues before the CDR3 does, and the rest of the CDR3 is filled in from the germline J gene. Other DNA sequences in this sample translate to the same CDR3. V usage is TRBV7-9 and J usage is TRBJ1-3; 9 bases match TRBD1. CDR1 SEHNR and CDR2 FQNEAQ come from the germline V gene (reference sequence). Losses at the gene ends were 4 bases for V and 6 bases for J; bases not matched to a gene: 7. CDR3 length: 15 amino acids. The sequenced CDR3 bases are TGTGCCAGCAGCTCCCCCCGGGACAGGGAAAACACC. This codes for CASSSPRDRENT. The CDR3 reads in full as CASSSPRDRENTIYF. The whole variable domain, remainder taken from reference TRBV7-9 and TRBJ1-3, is DTGVSQNPRHKITKRGQNVTFRCDPISEHNRLYWYRQTLGQGPEFLTYFQNEAQLEKSRLLSDRFSAERPKGSFSTLEIQRTEQGDSAMYLCASSSPRDRENTIYFGEGSWLTVV.

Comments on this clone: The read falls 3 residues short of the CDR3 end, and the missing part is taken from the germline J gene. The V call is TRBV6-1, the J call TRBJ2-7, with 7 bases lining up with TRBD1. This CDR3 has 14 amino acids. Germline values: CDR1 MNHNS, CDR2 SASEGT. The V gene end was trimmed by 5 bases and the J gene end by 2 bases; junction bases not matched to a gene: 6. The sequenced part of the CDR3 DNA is TGTGCCAGCAGTCAAGACAGGGTCGCCTACGAG. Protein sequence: CASSQDRVAYE. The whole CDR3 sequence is CASSQDRVAYEQYF.

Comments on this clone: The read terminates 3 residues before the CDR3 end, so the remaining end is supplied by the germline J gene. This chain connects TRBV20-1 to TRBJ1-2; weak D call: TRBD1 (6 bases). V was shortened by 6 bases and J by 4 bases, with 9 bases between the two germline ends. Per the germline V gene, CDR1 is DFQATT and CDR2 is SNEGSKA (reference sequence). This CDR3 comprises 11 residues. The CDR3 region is CSAQGPYGYTF. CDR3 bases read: TGCAGTGCACAGGGACCCTATGGC.

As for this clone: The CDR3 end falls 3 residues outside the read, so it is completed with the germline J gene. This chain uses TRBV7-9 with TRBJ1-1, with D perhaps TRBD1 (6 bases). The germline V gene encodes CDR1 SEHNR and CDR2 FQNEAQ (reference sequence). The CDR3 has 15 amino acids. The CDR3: CASSSSTGDTDTAFF. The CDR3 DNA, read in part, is TGTGCCAGCAGCTCCTCGACAGGCGACACAGATACG.

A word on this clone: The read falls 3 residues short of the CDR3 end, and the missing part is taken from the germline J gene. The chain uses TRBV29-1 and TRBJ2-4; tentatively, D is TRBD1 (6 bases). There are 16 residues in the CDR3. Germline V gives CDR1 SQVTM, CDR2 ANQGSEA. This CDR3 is CSVERTDLWGNQPQYF. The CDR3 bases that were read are TGCAGCGTTGAAAGGACAGACCTTTGGGGCAATCAGCCT.

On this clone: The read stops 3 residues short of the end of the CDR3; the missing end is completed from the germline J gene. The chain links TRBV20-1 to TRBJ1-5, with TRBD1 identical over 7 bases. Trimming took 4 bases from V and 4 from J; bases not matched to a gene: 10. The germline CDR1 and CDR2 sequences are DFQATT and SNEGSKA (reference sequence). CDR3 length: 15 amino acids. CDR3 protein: CSATRGQGVNQPQHF. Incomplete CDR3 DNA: TGCAGTGCTACCCGTGGCCAGGGGGTTAATCAGCCC.

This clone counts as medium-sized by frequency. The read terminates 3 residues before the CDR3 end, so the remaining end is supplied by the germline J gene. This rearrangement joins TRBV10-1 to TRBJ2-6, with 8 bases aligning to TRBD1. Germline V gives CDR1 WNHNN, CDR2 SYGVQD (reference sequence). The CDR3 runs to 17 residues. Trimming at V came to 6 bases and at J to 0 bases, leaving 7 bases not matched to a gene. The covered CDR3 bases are TGCGCCAGCAGGCGGACAGGGCAGAGCTCTGGGGCCAACGTC. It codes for CASRRTGQSSGANV. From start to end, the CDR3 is CASRRTGQSSGANVLTF.

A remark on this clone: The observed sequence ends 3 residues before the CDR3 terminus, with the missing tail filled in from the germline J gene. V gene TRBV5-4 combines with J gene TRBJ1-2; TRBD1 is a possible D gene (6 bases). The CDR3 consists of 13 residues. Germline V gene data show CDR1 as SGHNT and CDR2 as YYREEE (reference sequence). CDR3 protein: CASSPGGAQGYTF. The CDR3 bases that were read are TGTGCCAGCAGCCCGGGGGGGGCGCAAGGC.

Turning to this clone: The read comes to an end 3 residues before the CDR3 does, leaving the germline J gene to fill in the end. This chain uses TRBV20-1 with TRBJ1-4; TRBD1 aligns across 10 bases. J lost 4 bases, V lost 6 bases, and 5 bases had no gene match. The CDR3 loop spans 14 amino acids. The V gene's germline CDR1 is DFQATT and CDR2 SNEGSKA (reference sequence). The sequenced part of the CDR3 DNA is TGCAGTGCAAGACAGGGGGCCCATAATGAAAAA. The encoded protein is CSARQGAHNEK. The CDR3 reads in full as CSARQGAHNEKLFF.

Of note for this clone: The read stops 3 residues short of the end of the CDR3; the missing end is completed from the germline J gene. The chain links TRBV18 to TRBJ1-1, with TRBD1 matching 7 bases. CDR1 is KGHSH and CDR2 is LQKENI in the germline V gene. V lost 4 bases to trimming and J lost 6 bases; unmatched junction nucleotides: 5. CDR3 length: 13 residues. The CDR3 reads CASSQDREAEAFF. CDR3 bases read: TGTGCCAGCTCACAAGACAGGGAAGCTGAA.

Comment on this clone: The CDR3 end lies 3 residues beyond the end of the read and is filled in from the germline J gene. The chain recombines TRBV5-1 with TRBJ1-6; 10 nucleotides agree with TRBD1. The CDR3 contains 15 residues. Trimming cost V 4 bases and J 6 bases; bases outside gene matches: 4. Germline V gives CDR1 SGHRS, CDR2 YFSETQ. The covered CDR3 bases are TGCGCCAGCAGCCCGCGGACAGGGGGTAATTCACCC. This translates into CASSPRTGGNSP. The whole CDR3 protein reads CASSPRTGGNSPLHF. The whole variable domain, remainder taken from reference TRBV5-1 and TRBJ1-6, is KAGVTQTPRYLIKTRGQQVTLSCSPISGHRSVSWYQQTPGQGLQFLFEYFSETQRNKGNFPGRFSGRQFSNSRSEMNVSTLELGDSALYLCASSPRTGGNSPLHFGNGTRLTVT.

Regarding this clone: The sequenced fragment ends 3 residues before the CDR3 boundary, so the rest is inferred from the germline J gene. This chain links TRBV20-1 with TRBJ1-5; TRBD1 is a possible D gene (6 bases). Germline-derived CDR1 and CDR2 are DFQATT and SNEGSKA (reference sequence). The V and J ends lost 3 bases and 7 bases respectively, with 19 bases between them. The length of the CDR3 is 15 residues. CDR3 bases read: TGCAGTGCTAGGGCGGGAGCGGGGGCAGGCCAGCCC. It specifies CSARAGAGAGQP. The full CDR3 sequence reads CSARAGAGAGQPQHF.

The CDR3 bases that were read are TGTGCCAGCAGCTTGTCGGTGAACACTGAA. Its translation is CASSLSVNTE. The CDR3 in its entirety is CASSLSVNTEAFF. The chain employs TRBV7-2 and TRBJ1-1; D is unclear. The read gets to within 3 residues of the CDR3 end, and the germline J gene fills in the rest. Germline CDR1 SGHTA, CDR2 FQGNSA. The CDR3 has 13 amino acids. Trimming took 3 bases from V and 0 from J, leaving 5 bases between them.

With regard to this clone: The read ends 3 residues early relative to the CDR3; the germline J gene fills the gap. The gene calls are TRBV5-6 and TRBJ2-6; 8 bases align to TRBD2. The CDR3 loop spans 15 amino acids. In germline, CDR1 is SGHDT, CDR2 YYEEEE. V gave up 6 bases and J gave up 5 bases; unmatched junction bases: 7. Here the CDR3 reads CASTTRGGWANVLTF. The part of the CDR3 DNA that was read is TGTGCCAGCACCACACGGGGGGGGTGGGCCAACGTC.

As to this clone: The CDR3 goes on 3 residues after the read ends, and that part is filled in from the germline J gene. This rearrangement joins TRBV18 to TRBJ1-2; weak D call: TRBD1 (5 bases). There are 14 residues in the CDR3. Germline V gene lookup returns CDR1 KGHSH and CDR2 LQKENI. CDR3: CASSYVQGVNDYTF. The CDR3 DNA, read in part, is TGTGCCAGCTCTTATGTCCAGGGTGTGAATGAC.

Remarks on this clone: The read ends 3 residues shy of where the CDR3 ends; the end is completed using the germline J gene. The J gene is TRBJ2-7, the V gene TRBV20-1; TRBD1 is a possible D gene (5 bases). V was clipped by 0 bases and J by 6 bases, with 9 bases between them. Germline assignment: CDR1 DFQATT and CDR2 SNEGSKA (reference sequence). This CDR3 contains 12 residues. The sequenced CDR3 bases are TGCAGTGCTAGAGATCAGGGTCGCGAG. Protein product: CSARDQGRE. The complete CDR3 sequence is CSARDQGREQYF.

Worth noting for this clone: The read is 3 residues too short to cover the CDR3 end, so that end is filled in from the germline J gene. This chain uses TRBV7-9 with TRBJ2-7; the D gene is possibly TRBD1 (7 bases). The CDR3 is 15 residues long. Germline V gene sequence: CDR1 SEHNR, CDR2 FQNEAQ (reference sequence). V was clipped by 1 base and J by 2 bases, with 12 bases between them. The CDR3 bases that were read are TGTGCCAGCAGCTTAGGAGGAGGGGGCCCCTACGAG. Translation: CASSLGGGGPYE. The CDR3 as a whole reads CASSLGGGGPYEQYF.

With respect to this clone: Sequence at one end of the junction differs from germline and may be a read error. CDR3: CASSQDGGQSSPLHF. The DNA read from the CDR3 is TGCGCCAGCAGCCAAGATGGAGGACAGAGTTCACCC. This chain uses TRBV4-2 with TRBJ1-6; D might be TRBD1 (6 bases). The read falls 3 residues short of the CDR3 end, and the missing part is taken from the germline J gene. The germline gives CDR1 LGHNA, CDR2 YNFKEQ. This CDR3 spans 15 amino acids.

CDR3 bases read: TGCAGTGCCAAAGAAGGGGGCGCCCCCTATGGT. Amino acids: CSAKEGGAPYG. The CDR3 in its entirety is CSAKEGGAPYGQYF. The rearrangement links TRBV20-1 to TRBJ2-4, with 7 positions matching TRBD1. Read coverage stops 3 residues before the CDR3 terminus; the germline J gene supplies the remainder. The CDR3 length is 14 residues. CDR1 is DFQATT and CDR2 is SNEGSKA in the germline V gene (reference sequence).

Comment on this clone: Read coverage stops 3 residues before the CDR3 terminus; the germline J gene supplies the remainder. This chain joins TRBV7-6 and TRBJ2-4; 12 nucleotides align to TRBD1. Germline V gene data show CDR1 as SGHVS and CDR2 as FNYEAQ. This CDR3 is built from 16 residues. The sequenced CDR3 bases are TGTGCCAGCAGCTCGGCCGGGACAGGGGGCAAAGAGACT. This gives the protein CASSSAGTGGKET. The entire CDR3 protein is CASSSAGTGGKETQYF.

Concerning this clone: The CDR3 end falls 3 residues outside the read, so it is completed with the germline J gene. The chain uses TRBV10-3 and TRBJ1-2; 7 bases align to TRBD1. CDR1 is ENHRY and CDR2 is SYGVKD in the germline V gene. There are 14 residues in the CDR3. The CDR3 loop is CAIRASGGTDTYTF. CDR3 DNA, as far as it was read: TGTGCCATCAGGGCTAGCGGGGGGACAGATACC.

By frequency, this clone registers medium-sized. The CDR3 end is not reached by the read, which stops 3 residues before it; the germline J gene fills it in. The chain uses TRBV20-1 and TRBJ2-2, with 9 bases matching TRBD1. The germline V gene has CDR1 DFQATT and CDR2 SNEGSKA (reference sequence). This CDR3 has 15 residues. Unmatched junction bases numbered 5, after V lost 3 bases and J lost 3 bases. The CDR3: CSARMRQGDTGELFF. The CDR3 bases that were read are TGCAGTGCTAGGATGAGACAGGGGGACACCGGGGAG.

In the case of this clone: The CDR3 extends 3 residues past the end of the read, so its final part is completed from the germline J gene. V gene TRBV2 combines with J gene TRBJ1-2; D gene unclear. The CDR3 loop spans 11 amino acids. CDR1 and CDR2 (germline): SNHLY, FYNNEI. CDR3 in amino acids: CASSQEVGYTF. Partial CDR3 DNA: TGTGCCAGCAGCCAAGAGGTCGGC. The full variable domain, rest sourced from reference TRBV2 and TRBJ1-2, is EPEVTQTPSHQVTQMGQEVILRCVPISNHLYFYWYRQILGQKVEFLVSFYNNEISEKSEIFDDQFSVERPDGSNFTLKIRSTKLEDSAMYFCASSQEVGYTFGSGTRLTVV.

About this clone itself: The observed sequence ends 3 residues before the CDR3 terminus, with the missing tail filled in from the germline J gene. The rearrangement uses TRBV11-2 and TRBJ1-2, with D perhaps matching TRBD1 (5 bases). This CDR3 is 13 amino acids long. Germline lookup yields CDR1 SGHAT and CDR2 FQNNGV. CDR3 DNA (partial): TGTGCCAGCAGCTTAGGCAGGGTCAATGAC. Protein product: CASSLGRVND. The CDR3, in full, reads CASSLGRVNDYTF. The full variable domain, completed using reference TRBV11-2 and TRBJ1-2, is EAGVAQSPRYKIIEKRQSVAFWCNPISGHATLYWYQQILGQGPKLLIQFQNNGVVDDSQLPKDRFSAERLKGVDSTLKIQPAKLEDSAVYLCASSLGRVNDYTFGSGTRLTVV.

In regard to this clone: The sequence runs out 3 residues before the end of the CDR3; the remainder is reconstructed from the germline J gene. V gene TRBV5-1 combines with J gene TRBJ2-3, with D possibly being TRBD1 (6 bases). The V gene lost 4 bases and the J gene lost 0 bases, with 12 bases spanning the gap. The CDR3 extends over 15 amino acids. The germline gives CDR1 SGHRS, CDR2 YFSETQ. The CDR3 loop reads CASSPTGLSTDTQYF. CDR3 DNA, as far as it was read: TGCGCCAGCAGCCCTACAGGGCTCAGCACAGATACG. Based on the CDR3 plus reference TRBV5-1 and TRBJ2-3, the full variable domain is KAGVTQTPRYLIKTRGQQVTLSCSPISGHRSVSWYQQTPGQGLQFLFEYFSETQRNKGNFPGRFSGRQFSNSRSEMNVSTLELGDSALYLCASSPTGLSTDTQYFGPGTRLTVL.

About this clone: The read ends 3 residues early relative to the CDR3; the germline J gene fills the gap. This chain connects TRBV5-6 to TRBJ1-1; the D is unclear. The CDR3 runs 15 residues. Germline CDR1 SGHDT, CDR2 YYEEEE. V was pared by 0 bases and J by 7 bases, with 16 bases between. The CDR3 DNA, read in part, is TGTGCCAGCAGCTTGGGTGGCCGGGTGCAGCATGAA. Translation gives CASSLGGRVQHE. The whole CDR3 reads CASSLGGRVQHEAFF.

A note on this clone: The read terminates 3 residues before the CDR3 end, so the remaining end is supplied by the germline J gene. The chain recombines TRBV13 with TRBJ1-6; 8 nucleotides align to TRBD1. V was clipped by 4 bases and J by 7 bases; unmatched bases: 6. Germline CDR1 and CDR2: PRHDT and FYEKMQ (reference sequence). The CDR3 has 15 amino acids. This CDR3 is CASSSTTGANSPLHF. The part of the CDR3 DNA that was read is TGTGCCAGCAGCTCAACGACAGGGGCAAATTCACCC.

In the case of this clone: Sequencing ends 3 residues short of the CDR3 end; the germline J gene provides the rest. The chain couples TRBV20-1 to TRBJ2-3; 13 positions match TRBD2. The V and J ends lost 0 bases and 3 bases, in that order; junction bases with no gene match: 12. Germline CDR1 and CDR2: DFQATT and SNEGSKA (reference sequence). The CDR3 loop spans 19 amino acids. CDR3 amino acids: CSARDPATSGGPATDTQYF. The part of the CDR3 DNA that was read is TGCAGTGCTAGAGATCCCGCGACTAGCGGGGGGCCGGCGACAGATACG.